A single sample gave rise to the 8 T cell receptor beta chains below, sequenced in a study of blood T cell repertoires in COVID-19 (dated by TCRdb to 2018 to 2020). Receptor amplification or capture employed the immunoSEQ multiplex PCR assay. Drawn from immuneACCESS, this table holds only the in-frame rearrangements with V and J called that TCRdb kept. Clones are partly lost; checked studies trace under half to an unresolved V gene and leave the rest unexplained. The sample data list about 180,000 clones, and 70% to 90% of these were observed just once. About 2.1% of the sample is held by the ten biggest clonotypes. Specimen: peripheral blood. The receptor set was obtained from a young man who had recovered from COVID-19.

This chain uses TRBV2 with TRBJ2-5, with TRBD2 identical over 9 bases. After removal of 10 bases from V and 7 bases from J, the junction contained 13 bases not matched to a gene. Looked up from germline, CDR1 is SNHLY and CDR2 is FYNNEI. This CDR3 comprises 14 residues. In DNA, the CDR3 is TGTGCCACCACCTTCGGACTAGCGAGGGGGACCCAGTACTTC. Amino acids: CATTFGLARGTQYF.

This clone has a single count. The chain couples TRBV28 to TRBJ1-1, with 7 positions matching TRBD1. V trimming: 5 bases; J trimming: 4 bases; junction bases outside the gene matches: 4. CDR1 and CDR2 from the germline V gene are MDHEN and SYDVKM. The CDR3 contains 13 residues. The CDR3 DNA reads TGTGCCAGCAGTGCGACAGGGCCCACTGAAGCTTTCTTT. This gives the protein CASSATGPTEAFF.

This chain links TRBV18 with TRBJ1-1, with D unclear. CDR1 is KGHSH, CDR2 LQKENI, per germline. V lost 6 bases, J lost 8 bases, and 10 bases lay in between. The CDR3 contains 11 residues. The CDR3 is CASSLSTEAFF. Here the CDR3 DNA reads TGTGCCAGCTCCCTATCTACCGAAGCTTTCTTT.

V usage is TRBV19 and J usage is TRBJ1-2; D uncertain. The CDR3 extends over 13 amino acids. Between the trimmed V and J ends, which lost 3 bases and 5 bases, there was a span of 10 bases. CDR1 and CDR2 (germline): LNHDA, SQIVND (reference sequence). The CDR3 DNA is TGTGCCAGTAGTATGTCAGCGGGTTATGGCTACACCTTC. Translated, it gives CASSMSAGYGYTF.

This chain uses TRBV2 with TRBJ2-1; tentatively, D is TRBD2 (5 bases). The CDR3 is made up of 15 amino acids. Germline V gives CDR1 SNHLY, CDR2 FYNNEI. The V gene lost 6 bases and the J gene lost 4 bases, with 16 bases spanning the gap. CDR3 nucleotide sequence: TGTGCCAGCAGGCTGGACGCAACTAGATACAATGAGCAGTTCTTC. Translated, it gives CASRLDATRYNEQFF.

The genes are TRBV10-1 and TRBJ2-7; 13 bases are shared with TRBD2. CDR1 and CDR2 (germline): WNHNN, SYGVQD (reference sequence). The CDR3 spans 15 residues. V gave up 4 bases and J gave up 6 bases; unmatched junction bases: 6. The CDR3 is CASSARLAGGGEQYF. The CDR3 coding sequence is TGCGCCAGCAGTGCCCGACTAGCGGGAGGAGGCGAGCAGTACTTC.

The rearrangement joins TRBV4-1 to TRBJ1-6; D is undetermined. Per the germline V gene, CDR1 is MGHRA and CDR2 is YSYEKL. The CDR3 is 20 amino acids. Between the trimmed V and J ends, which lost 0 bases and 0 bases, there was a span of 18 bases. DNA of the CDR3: TGCGCCAGCAGCCAAGAATTACCCGTGGGTGGGAGCTCCTATAATTCACCCCTCCACTTT. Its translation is CASSQELPVGGSSYNSPLHF.

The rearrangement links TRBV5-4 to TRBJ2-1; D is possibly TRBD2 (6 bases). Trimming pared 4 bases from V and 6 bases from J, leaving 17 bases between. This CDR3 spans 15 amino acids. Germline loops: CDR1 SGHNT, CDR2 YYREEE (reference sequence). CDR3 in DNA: TGTGCCAGCAGCGCCGGGACTCATATGACCAATGAGCAGTTCTTC. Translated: CASSAGTHMTNEQFF.